This TCR beta chain was obtained from a study of blood T cells in healthy people across ages. Samples each yielded at least 5.5 micrograms of total RNA. The second PCR ran roughly 7 to 12 cycles with a sample-barcoded 5' primer and J-beta primers. Each of the cDNA molecules was tagged by a template-switch adaptor with 12 random nucleotides. Via MiXCR, TCRdb re-called the 5' RACE reads, giving one row per CDR3 protein. Among about 1.5 million distinct CDR3 sequences listed, 40% to 45% were seen once. This clonotype has just a few counts. The CDR3 is made up of 14 amino acids. Trimming took 3 bases from V and 4 from J; bases not matched to a gene: 4. Germline loops: CDR1 SGHNT, CDR2 YYREEE (reference sequence).

The source material was blood. The chain employs TRBV5-4 and TRBJ2-3, with 8 bases aligning to TRBD1. This receptor was identified in a woman aged 18 to 35 in good health. The CDR3 DNA reads as TGTGCCAGCAGCTCACCGACAGGGGCAGATACGCAGTATTTT. It codes for CASSSPTGADTQYF.